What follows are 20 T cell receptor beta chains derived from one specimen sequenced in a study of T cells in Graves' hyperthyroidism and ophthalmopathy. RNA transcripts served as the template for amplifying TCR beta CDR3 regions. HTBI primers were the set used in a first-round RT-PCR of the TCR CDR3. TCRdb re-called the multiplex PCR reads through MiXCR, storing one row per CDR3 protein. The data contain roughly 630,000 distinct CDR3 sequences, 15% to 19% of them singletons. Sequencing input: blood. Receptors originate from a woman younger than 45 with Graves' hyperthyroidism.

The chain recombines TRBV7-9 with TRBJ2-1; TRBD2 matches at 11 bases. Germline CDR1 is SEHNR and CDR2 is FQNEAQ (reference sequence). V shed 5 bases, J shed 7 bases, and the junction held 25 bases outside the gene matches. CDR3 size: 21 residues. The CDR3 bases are TGTGCCAGCAGCCAACTAGTTGCCGGGACTAGCGGAGGGGGCTTTTGGAATGAGCAGTTCTTC. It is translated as CASSQLVAGTSGGGFWNEQFF.

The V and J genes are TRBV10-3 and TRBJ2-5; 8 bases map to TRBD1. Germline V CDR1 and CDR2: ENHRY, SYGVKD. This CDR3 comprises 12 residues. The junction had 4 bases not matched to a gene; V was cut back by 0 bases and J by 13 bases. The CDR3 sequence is CAISESGQGWYF. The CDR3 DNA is TGTGCCATCAGTGAGTCCGGACAGGGCTGGTACTTC.

This CDR3 is CASSLVLQGYNEQFF. The CDR3, as DNA: TGTGCCAGCAGCTTAGTATTGCAGGGGTACAATGAGCAGTTCTTC. V gene TRBV7-9 combines with J gene TRBJ2-1; a possible D gene is TRBD1 (6 bases). This CDR3 spans 15 amino acids. Trimming took off 1 base at V and 4 bases at J, with 11 bases between the two ends. Germline values: CDR1 SEHNR, CDR2 FQNEAQ (reference sequence). The full variable domain, its missing parts supplied by reference TRBV7-9 and TRBJ2-1, is DTGVSQNPRHKITKRGQNVTFRCDPISEHNRLYWYRQTLGQGPEFLTYFQNEAQLEKSRLLSDRFSAERPKGSFSTLEIQRTEQGDSAMYLCASSLVLQGYNEQFFGPGTRLTVL.

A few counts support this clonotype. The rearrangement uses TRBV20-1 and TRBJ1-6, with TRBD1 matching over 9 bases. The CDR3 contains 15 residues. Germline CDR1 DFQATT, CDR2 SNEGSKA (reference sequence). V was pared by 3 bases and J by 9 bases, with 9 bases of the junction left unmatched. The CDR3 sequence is CSASPQGQGGSPLHF. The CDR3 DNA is TGCAGTGCTAGCCCACAGGGACAGGGTGGTTCACCCCTCCACTTT.

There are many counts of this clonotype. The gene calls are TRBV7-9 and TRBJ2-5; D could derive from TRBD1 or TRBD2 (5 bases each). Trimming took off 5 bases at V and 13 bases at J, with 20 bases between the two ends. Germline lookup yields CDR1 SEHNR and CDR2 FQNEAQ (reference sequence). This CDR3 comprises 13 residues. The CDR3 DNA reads TGTGCCAGCAGCCCCGGGACGGCTGCTTCGATGTACTTC. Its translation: CASSPGTAASMYF.

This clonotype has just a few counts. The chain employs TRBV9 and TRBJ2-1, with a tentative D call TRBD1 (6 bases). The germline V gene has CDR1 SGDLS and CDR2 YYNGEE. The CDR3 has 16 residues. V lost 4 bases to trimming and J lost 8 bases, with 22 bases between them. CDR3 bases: TGTGCCAGCAGCCCAGCCACAGGGCCTCATGGGGATGAGCAGTTCTTC. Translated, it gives CASSPATGPHGDEQFF.

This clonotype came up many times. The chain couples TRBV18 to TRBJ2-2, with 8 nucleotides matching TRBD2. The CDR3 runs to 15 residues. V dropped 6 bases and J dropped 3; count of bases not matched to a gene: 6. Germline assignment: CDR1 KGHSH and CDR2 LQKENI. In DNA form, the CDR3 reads TGTGCCAGCTCCCAGGAGCGGGAGTACACCGGGGAGCTGTTTTTT. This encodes CASSQEREYTGELFF.

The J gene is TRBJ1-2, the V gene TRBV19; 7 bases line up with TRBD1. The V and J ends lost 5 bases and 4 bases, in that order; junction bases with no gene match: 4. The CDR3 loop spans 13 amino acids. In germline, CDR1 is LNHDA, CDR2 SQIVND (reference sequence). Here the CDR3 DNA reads TGTGCCAGTAGTGTCGGACAGGTCTATGGCTACACCTTC. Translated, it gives CASSVGQVYGYTF.

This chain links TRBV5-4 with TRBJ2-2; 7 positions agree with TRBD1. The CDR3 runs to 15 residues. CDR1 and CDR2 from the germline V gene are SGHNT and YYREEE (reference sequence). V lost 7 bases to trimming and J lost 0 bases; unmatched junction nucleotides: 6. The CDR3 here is CASFRQGSNTGELFF. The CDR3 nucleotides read TGTGCCAGCTTTAGACAGGGTTCGAACACCGGGGAGCTGTTTTTT.

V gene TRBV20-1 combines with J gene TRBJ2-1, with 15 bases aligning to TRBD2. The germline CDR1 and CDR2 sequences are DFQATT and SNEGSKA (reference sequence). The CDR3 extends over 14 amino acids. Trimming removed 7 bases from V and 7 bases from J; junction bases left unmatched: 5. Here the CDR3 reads CSVEGTSGRNEQFF. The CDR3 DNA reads TGCAGTGTTGAGGGGACTAGCGGGAGGAATGAGCAGTTCTTC.

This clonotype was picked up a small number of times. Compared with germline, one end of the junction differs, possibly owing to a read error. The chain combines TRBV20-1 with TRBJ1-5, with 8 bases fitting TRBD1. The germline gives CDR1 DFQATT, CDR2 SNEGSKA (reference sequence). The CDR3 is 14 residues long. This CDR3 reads CSTKDDRGKQPQHF. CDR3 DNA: TGCAGTACTAAGGATGACAGGGGCAAACAGCCCCAGCATTTT.

CDR3 in amino acids: CASSLAQRGYEQFF. The DNA for the CDR3 is TGTGCCAGCAGCTTAGCCCAAAGGGGATATGAGCAGTTCTTC. The V call is TRBV7-6, the J call TRBJ2-1, with D perhaps TRBD1 (5 bases). The CDR3 length is 14 residues. Germline CDR1 and CDR2: SGHVS and FNYEAQ. Trimming stripped 0 bases from V and 8 bases from J, with 11 bases between. Full variable domain (rest looked up from reference TRBV7-6 and TRBJ2-1): GAGVSQSPRYKVTKRGQDVALRCDPISGHVSLYWYRQALGQGPEFLTYFNYEAQQDKSGLPNDRFSAERPEGSISTLTIQRTEQRDSAMYRCASSLAQRGYEQFFGPGTRLTVL.

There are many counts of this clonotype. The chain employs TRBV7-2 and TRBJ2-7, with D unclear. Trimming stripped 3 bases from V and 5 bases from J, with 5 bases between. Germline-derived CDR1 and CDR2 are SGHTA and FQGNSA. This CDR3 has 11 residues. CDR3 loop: CASSFLNEQYF. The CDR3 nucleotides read TGTGCCAGCAGCTTTCTAAACGAGCAGTACTTC.

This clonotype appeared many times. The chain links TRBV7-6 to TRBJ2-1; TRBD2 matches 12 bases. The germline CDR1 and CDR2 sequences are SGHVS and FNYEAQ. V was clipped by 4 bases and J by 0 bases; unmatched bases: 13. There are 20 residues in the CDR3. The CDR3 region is CASSSRQALTSGSSYNEQFF. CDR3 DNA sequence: TGTGCCAGCAGCTCCAGACAGGCACTGACTAGCGGGAGCTCCTACAATGAGCAGTTCTTC.

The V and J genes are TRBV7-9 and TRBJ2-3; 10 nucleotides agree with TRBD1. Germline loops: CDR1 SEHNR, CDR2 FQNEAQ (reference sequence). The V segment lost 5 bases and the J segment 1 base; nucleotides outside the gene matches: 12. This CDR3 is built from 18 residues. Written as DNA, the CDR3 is TGTGCCAGCAGCCCACGGGACAGGGGACGAGCCCGCACAGATACGCAGTATTTT. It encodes CASSPRDRGRARTDTQYF.

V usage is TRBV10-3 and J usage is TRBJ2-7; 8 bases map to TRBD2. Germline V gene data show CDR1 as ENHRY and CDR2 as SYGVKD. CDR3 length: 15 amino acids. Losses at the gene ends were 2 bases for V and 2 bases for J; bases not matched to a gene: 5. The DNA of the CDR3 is TGTGCCATCAGTGAGAGTGGACTAGCAGCCTACGAGCAGTACTTC. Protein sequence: CAISESGLAAYEQYF.

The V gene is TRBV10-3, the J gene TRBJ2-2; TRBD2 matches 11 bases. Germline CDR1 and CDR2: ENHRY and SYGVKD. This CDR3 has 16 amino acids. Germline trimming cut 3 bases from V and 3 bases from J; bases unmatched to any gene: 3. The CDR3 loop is CAISDGTSGDTGELFF. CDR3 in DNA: TGTGCCATCAGTGATGGGACTAGCGGTGACACCGGGGAGCTGTTTTTT.

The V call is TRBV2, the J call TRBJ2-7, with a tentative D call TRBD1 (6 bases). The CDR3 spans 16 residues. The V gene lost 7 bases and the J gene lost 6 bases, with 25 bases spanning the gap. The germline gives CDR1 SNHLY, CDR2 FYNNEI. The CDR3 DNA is TGTGCCAGCAAGTTTGAGGTGGGACAAGGGGATCTCGAGCAGTACTTC. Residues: CASKFEVGQGDLEQYF. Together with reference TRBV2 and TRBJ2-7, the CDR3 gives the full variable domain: EPEVTQTPSHQVTQMGQEVILRCVPISNHLYFYWYRQILGQKVEFLVSFYNNEISEKSEIFDDQFSVERPDGSNFTLKIRSTKLEDSAMYFCASKFEVGQGDLEQYFGPGTRLTVT.

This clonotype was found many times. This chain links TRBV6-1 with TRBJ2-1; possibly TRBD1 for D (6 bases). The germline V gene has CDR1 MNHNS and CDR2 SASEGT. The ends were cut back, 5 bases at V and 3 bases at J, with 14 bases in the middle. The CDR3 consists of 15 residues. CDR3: CASSPDRDNYNEQFF. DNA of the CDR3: TGTGCCAGCAGTCCGGACCGGGACAACTACAATGAGCAGTTCTTC.

The CDR3: CASSLARLAGSQSTGELFF. For the CDR3, the DNA is TGTGCCAGCAGCTTGGCCCGACTAGCGGGATCCCAAAGCACCGGGGAGCTGTTTTTT. The V call is TRBV5-4, the J call TRBJ2-2, with 11 bases identical to TRBD2. Germline assignment: CDR1 SGHNT and CDR2 YYREEE (reference sequence). This CDR3 contains 19 residues. The J segment lost 4 bases and the V segment lost 0 bases, leaving 11 bases of the junction unmatched.